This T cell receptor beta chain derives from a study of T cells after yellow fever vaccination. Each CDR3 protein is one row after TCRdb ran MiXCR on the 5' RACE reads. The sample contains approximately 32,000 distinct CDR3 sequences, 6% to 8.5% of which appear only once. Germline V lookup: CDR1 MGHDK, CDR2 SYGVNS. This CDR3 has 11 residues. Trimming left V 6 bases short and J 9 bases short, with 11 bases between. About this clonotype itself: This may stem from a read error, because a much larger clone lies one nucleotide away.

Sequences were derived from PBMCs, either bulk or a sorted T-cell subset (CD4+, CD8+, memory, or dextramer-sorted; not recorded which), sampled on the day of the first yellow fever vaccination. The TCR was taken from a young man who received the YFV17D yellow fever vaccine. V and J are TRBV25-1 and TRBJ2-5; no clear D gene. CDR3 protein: CASSGHVAQYF. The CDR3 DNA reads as TGTGCCAGCAGCGGTCATGTGGCCCAGTACTTC. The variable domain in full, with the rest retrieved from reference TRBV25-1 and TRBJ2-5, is EADIYQTPRYLVIGTGKKITLECSQTMGHDKMYWYQQDPGMELHLIHYSYGVNSTEKGDLSSESTVSRIRTEHFPLTLESARPSHTSQYLCASSGHVAQYFGPGTRLLVL.